A selection of T cell receptor beta chains follows, all from one sample in a study of T cell responses to AZD1222 COVID-19 vaccine. Here immunoSEQ multiplex PCR was the method, and the copy in TCRdb shows in-frame clones only, minus some. The data contain about 98,000 clones, 80% to 90% of them singletons. Sequencing used peripheral blood, obtained on day 0 of MenACWY control vaccination. These receptors were taken from an adult in good health. CDR3s include the opening cysteine and the closing phenylalanine or tryptophan. D genes are given only for firm matches. Size is stated for part of the rows, as once, few or many counts, or as a class when the clone is expanded.

clone_size: .
d_call: .
v_call: TRBV7-3
j_call: TRBJ1-4
cdr3_nt: TGTGCCAGCAGCTTAAACCCCGAGGGGGGGAATGAAAAACTGTTTTTT
cdr3_aa: CASSLNPEGGNEKLFF

clone_size: .
d_call: .
v_call: TRBV7-5
j_call: TRBJ2-5
cdr3_nt: TGTGTCAGAAGCTTAGAAGCCCTCCGACAGGCGCGGGGGGAGACCCAGTACTTC
cdr3_aa: CVRSLEALRQARGETQYF

clone_size: .
d_call: .
v_call: TRBV5-6
j_call: TRBJ2-2
cdr3_nt: TGTGCCAGCAGCTTGGATCGTGGGACGGGGGAGCTGTTTTTT
cdr3_aa: CASSLDRGTGELFF

clone_size: .
d_call: TRBD1
v_call: TRBV18
j_call: TRBJ1-3
cdr3_nt: TGTGCCAGCTCACCCTTCGGCCCGGGACAGGGATCAGGAAACACCATATATTTT
cdr3_aa: CASSPFGPGQGSGNTIYF

clone_size: .
d_call: .
v_call: TRBV30
j_call: TRBJ2-7
cdr3_nt: TGTGCCTGGAGTGTAGGGAGCTCCTACGAGCAGTACTTC
cdr3_aa: CAWSVGSSYEQYF

clone_size: few
d_call: TRBD1
v_call: TRBV5-1
j_call: TRBJ1-4
cdr3_nt: TGCGCCAGCAGCTCGACAGGGGGCTTGTCTAATGAAAAACTGTTTTTT
cdr3_aa: CASSSTGGLSNEKLFF

clone_size: .
d_call: TRBD2
v_call: TRBV15
j_call: TRBJ2-6
cdr3_nt: TGTGCCACCAGCAGAGGGCGAAGCGGGGGACTCTCTGGGGCCAACGTCCTGACTTTC
cdr3_aa: CATSRGRSGGLSGANVLTF

clone_size: .
d_call: TRBD1
v_call: TRBV3-1/TRBV3-2
j_call: TRBJ1-4
cdr3_nt: TGTGCCAGCAGCCAAGATTGGCAGGGGGCGCTTAATGAAAAACTGTTTTTT
cdr3_aa: CASSQDWQGALNEKLFF

clone_size: .
d_call: .
v_call: TRBV2
j_call: TRBJ1-2
cdr3_nt: TGTGCCAGCAGTGACAGGGCGGCTGGCTACACCTTC
cdr3_aa: CASSDRAAGYTF

clone_size: .
d_call: .
v_call: TRBV11-3
j_call: TRBJ2-2
cdr3_nt: TGTGCCAGCAGCTCGTATCGGGGAACGAACACCGGGGAGCTGTTTTTT
cdr3_aa: CASSSYRGTNTGELFF

clone_size: few
d_call: .
v_call: TRBV4-2
j_call: TRBJ1-1
cdr3_nt: TGTGCCAGCAGCCAAGATATCCAGGGGAACACTGAAGCTTTCTTT
cdr3_aa: CASSQDIQGNTEAFF

clone_size: .
d_call: TRBD1
v_call: TRBV7-2
j_call: TRBJ1-2
cdr3_nt: TGTGCCAGCACCTTGGGGACAGGACCCAACTATGGCTACACCTTC
cdr3_aa: CASTLGTGPNYGYTF

clone_size: .
d_call: .
v_call: TRBV13
j_call: TRBJ2-7
cdr3_nt: TGTGCCAGCAGCACCGGCGGGGGCGAGGGGTCCTACGAGCAGTACTTC
cdr3_aa: CASSTGGGEGSYEQYF

clone_size: .
d_call: .
v_call: TRBV5-1
j_call: TRBJ2-7
cdr3_nt: TGCGCCAGCAGCTCGGGACTCTTATCCTACGAGCAGTACTTC
cdr3_aa: CASSSGLLSYEQYF